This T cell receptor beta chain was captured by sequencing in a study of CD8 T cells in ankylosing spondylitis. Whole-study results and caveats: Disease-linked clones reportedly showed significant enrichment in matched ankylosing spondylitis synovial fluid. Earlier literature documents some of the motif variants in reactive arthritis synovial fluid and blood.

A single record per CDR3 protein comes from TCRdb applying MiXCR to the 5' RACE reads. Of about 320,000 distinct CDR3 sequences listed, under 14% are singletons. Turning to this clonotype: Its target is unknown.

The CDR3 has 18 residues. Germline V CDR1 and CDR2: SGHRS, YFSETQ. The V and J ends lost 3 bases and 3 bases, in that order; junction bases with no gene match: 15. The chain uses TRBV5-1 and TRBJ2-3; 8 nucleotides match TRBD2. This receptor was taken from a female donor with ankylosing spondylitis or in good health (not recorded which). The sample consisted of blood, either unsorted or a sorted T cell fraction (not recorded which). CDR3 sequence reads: CASSWALLAGGITDTQYF. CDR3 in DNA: TGCGCCAGCAGCTGGGCCCTACTGGCGGGGGGTATAACAGATACGCAGTATTTT. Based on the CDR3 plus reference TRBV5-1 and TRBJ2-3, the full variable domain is KAGVTQTPRYLIKTRGQQVTLSCSPISGHRSVSWYQQTPGQGLQFLFEYFSETQRNKGNFPGRFSGRQFSNSRSEMNVSTLELGDSALYLCASSWALLAGGITDTQYFGPGTRLTVL.